This T cell receptor (beta chain) was found in a study of Graves' ophthalmopathy and Graves' hyperthyroidism. The authors amplified TCR beta CDR3 regions, and they did so from RNA transcripts for repertoire sequencing. RT-PCR with HTBI primers came first, then second-round multiplex PCR. One entry per CDR3 protein, called by TCRdb with MiXCR from the multiplex PCR reads. This repertoire shows almost 750,000 distinct CDR3 sequences, around 40% found once; its top ten account for 40% to 45%. Germline CDR1 reads SGHTA; CDR2 reads FQGNSA. This CDR3 has 17 amino acids. The V segment lost 5 bases and the J segment 0 bases; nucleotides outside the gene matches: 7. The table lists this clonotype with a few counts.

Sample: peripheral blood. The chain couples TRBV7-2 to TRBJ1-4, with 9 bases fitting TRBD1. The sequence came from an adult man with Graves' ophthalmopathy. The CDR3 here is CASSVTGGQTTNEKLFF. The CDR3 DNA is TGTGCCAGCAGCGTCACAGGGGGCCAGACAACTAATGAAAAACTGTTTTTT.